These 13 T cell receptor beta chains share one sample of origin, sequenced in a study of T cell changes during pregnancy in multiple sclerosis. Generated by immunoSEQ multiplex PCR, the TCRdb table keeps only in-frame clones and is missing some. Found here are 100,000 or so clones, about 90% of them singletons; the top ten hold approximately 2%. The sequences come from peripheral blood, collected after pregnancy. All receptors come from a female donor with multiple sclerosis, enrolled in a pregnancy study.

V is TRBV5-8 and J is TRBJ2-3; the D is unclear. Germline CDR1 is SGHTS and CDR2 is YDEGEE. The CDR3 has 14 amino acids. V lost 0 bases and J 1 base, leaving 6 bases between the germline ends. CDR3 amino acids: CASSLAGGTDTQYF. DNA for the CDR3: TGTGCCAGCAGCTTGGCGGGTGGCACAGATACGCAGTATTTT.

The V and J genes are TRBV10-3 and TRBJ1-2, with D possibly being TRBD1 (5 bases). The CDR3 covers 14 residues. CDR1 ENHRY and CDR2 SYGVKD come from the germline V gene. V lost 7 bases, J lost 0 bases, and 12 bases lay in between. CDR3 bases: TGTGCCATCACGCTGGGGGGAACTAACTATGGCTACACCTTC. It encodes CAITLGGTNYGYTF.

The chain employs TRBV9 and TRBJ2-3, with 10 nucleotides matching TRBD2. Germline-derived CDR1 and CDR2 are SGDLS and YYNGEE. V lost 0 bases, J lost 11 bases, and 9 bases stayed unmatched. The CDR3 runs to 15 residues. The CDR3 spells CASSVDRASGGMQYF. DNA for the CDR3: TGTGCCAGCAGCGTAGATAGGGCTAGCGGGGGAATGCAGTATTTT. The full variable domain, its missing parts supplied by reference TRBV9 and TRBJ2-3, is DSGVTQTPKHLITATGQRVTLRCSPRSGDLSVYWYQQSLDQGLQFLIQYYNGEERAKGNILERFSAQQFPDLHSELNLSSLELGDSALYFCASSVDRASGGMQYFGPGTRLTVL.

The chain employs TRBV4-2 and TRBJ2-1; 11 nucleotides agree with TRBD2. There are 20 residues in the CDR3. After removal of 3 bases from V and 1 base from J, the junction contained 14 bases not matched to a gene. The germline V gene has CDR1 LGHNA and CDR2 YNFKEQ. CDR3 nucleotides: TGTGCCAGCAGCCAGAATTGGACTAGCGGGTCCTATCTGTCCTACAATGAGCAGTTCTTC. It specifies CASSQNWTSGSYLSYNEQFF.

The gene calls are TRBV6-1 and TRBJ1-4; maybe TRBD1 (5 bases). The CDR3 has 19 amino acids. V was cut by 1 base and J by 1 base, with 19 bases left in between. The germline CDR1 and CDR2 sequences are MNHNS and SASEGT. CDR3 protein: CASSEEHRGTVLTNEKLFF. The DNA of the CDR3 is TGTGCCAGCAGTGAAGAACACCGGGGGACGGTCTTAACTAATGAAAAACTGTTTTTT.

This clone has only one observation. The chain employs TRBV6-5 and TRBJ2-7, with 11 bases matching TRBD1. After removal of 10 bases from V and 3 bases from J, the junction contained 5 bases not matched to a gene. Germline loops: CDR1 MNHEY, CDR2 SVGAGI. This CDR3 is built from 13 residues. The CDR3: CATTGTGGYEQYF. CDR3 coding DNA: TGTGCCACCACCGGGACAGGGGGCTACGAGCAGTACTTC.

The chain has TRBV7-9 and TRBJ2-7; D might be TRBD1 (6 bases). The V and J ends lost 4 bases and 3 bases respectively, with 16 bases between them. The CDR3 runs 15 residues. Germline-derived CDR1 and CDR2 are SEHNR and FQNEAQ (reference sequence). The CDR3 protein is CASSSFAAGDYEQYF. CDR3 in DNA: TGTGCCAGCAGCTCCTTTGCGGCAGGGGACTACGAGCAGTACTTC. The complete variable domain, with remaining parts taken from reference TRBV7-9 and TRBJ2-7, reads DTGVSQNPRHKITKRGQNVTFRCDPISEHNRLYWYRQTLGQGPEFLTYFQNEAQLEKSRLLSDRFSAERPKGSFSTLEIQRTEQGDSAMYLCASSSFAAGDYEQYFGPGTRLTVT.

The J gene is TRBJ1-2, the V gene TRBV7-8, with TRBD1 matching 10 bases. The CDR3 length is 17 residues. Germline V lookup: CDR1 SGHVS, CDR2 FQNEAQ. The J segment lost 5 bases and the V segment lost 5 bases, leaving 14 bases of the junction unmatched. Written as DNA, the CDR3 is TGTGCCAGCAGCCGCACCGGGACAGGGGAAATCCAGTATGGCTACACCTTC. This translates into CASSRTGTGEIQYGYTF.

The V call is TRBV19, the J call TRBJ1-6; no definite D call. Germline V gene data show CDR1 as LNHDA and CDR2 as SQIVND (reference sequence). V lost 4 bases to trimming and J lost 9 bases, with 10 bases between them. The CDR3 extends over 13 amino acids. The CDR3 loop is CASSRAGGSPLHF. CDR3 nucleotides: TGTGCCAGTAGTAGGGCGGGAGGTTCACCCCTCCACTTT.

The rearrangement uses TRBV14 and TRBJ2-1; 16 positions agree with TRBD2. The V gene end was trimmed by 5 bases and the J gene end by 0 bases; junction bases not matched to a gene: 1. Per germline, CDR1 SGHDN and CDR2 FVKESK. The length of the CDR3 is 17 residues. CDR3 sequence: CASSGTSGRGSYNEQFF. Here the CDR3 DNA reads TGTGCCAGCAGCGGGACTAGCGGGAGGGGCTCCTACAATGAGCAGTTCTTC.

With respect to this clone: Other nucleotide sequences from this sample produce the same CDR3. The chain couples TRBV5-1 to TRBJ2-7; 10 bases fit TRBD1. V trimming: 2 bases; J trimming: 3 bases; junction bases outside the gene matches: 5. Germline V gives CDR1 SGHRS, CDR2 YFSETQ. The CDR3 totals 15 residues. CDR3 residues: CASSLDGTGVYEQYF. The CDR3 bases are TGCGCCAGCAGCTTAGACGGGACAGGGGTCTACGAGCAGTACTTC.

This clone was seen just once. The chain recombines TRBV5-4 with TRBJ1-6; D is possibly TRBD1 (5 bases). Per the germline V gene, CDR1 is SGHNT and CDR2 is YYREEE (reference sequence). CDR3 size: 13 residues. V lost 7 bases to trimming and J lost 9 bases, with 14 bases between them. The CDR3 loop is CASGQGLSSPLHF. The CDR3 nucleotides read TGTGCCAGCGGCCAGGGCCTCAGTTCACCCCTCCACTTT.

In this sample, this clone turned up once. V usage is TRBV28 and J usage is TRBJ2-1, with 9 bases aligning to TRBD2. This CDR3 comprises 14 residues. The V gene's germline CDR1 is MDHEN and CDR2 SYDVKM. V lost 5 bases and J lost 11; bases outside the gene matches: 10. CDR3 amino acids: CASSTHSGRSKQFF. In DNA, the CDR3 is TGTGCCAGCAGTACTCATAGCGGGAGATCGAAGCAGTTCTTC.